A selection of T cell receptor beta chains follows, all from one sample in a study of T cells in Graves' hyperthyroidism and ophthalmopathy. TCRdb reprocessed the multiplex PCR reads via MiXCR and lists one record per CDR3 protein. The profile shows 300,000 to 450,000 distinct CDR3 sequences, 15% to 18% of them singletons. The sequenced sample consisted of blood. These receptors were collected from a woman under 30 with Graves' hyperthyroidism that later progressed to Graves' ophthalmopathy. Each CDR3 is given with its conserved first and last residue. A D gene is named only where the DNA matches it firmly. Rows may omit the clone size; those that give it use once, few, many or a size class.

clone size: few; V gene: TRBV7-2; D gene: NA; J gene: TRBJ2-1; CDR3 DNA: TGTGCCAGCAGCTTATCAGGGCTTGAGCAGTTCTTC; CDR3 protein: CASSLSGLEQFF
clone size: many; V gene: TRBV20-1; D gene: NA; J gene: TRBJ2-1; CDR3 DNA: TGCAGTGCTAGAGGTTTTGGCGGGGCGGACAATGAGCAGTTCTTC; CDR3 protein: CSARGFGGADNEQFF
clone size: many; V gene: TRBV30; D gene: NA; J gene: TRBJ1-1; CDR3 DNA: TGTGCCTGGAGTGAGGGGTCGGGACCTGAAGCTTTCTTT; CDR3 protein: CAWSEGSGPEAFF
clone size: many; V gene: TRBV12-3/TRBV12-4; D gene: NA; J gene: TRBJ2-1; CDR3 DNA: TGTGCCAGCAGTTTTACCCTCGCTAAGGATGAGCAGTTCTTC; CDR3 protein: CASSFTLAKDEQFF
clone size: NA; V gene: TRBV14; D gene: NA; J gene: TRBJ1-2; CDR3 DNA: TGTGCCAGCAGCCAAGATCGAGGGGGGGACTATGGCTACACCTTC; CDR3 protein: CASSQDRGGDYGYTF
clone size: many; V gene: TRBV11-2; D gene: NA; J gene: TRBJ2-1; CDR3 DNA: TGTGCCAGCAGCGTAAGTAATGAGCAGTTCTTC; CDR3 protein: CASSVSNEQFF
clone size: many; V gene: TRBV5-1; D gene: TRBD2; J gene: TRBJ2-7; CDR3 DNA: TGCGCCAGCAGCTTGGGAGGCACTAGCGGGCCCTACGAGCAGTACTTC; CDR3 protein: CASSLGGTSGPYEQYF
clone size: many; V gene: TRBV27; D gene: NA; J gene: TRBJ2-3; CDR3 DNA: TGTGCCAGCAGTTTATCGTGGAGCGCAGATACGCAGTATTTT; CDR3 protein: CASSLSWSADTQYF
clone size: few; V gene: TRBV20-1; D gene: TRBD1; J gene: TRBJ1-5; CDR3 DNA: TGCAGTGCTTGGGACAGGGGGCTTGGTCAGCCCCAGCATTTT; CDR3 protein: CSAWDRGLGQPQHF
clone size: NA; V gene: TRBV12-3/TRBV12-4; D gene: NA; J gene: TRBJ2-1; CDR3 DNA: TGTGCCAGCAGCCCACCCAGGGGCCGCAATGAGCAGTTCTTC; CDR3 protein: CASSPPRGRNEQFF
clone size: many; V gene: TRBV30; D gene: NA; J gene: TRBJ1-5; CDR3 DNA: TGTGCCTGGAGTATGGCCCACAATCAGCCCCAGCATTTT; CDR3 protein: CAWSMAHNQPQHF
clone size: many; V gene: TRBV2; D gene: TRBD2; J gene: TRBJ2-3; CDR3 DNA: TGTGCCAGCAGTGGACTAGCGGGAGGAACAGATACGCAGTATTTT; CDR3 protein: CASSGLAGGTDTQYF
clone size: NA; V gene: TRBV6-1; D gene: NA; J gene: TRBJ2-7; CDR3 DNA: TGTGCCAGCACCGAAACCCGGAGGGAGCAGTACTTC; CDR3 protein: CASTETRREQYF
clone size: many; V gene: TRBV12-3/TRBV12-4; D gene: NA; J gene: TRBJ1-4; CDR3 DNA: TGTGCCAGCAGTTTACTCGGGGGTAGCGAAAAACTGTTTTTT; CDR3 protein: CASSLLGGSEKLFF
clone size: many; V gene: TRBV30; D gene: NA; J gene: TRBJ2-1; CDR3 DNA: TGTGCCTGGTCCGGATTTGCGGTCCTCAACAATGAGCAGTTCTTC; CDR3 protein: CAWSGFAVLNNEQFF
clone size: few; V gene: TRBV4-2; D gene: NA; J gene: TRBJ2-2; CDR3 DNA: TGTGCCAGCGGCCAACGACAGGGGAGGGTTTCCGGGGAGCTGTTTTTT; CDR3 protein: CASGQRQGRVSGELFF
clone size: NA; V gene: TRBV10-3; D gene: TRBD2; J gene: TRBJ2-1; CDR3 DNA: TGTGCCATCAGTGAATTTCTAGCGGGAGGGAGTAATGAGCAGTTCTTC; CDR3 protein: CAISEFLAGGSNEQFF
clone size: many; V gene: TRBV6-1; D gene: TRBD2; J gene: TRBJ2-7; CDR3 DNA: TGTGCCAGCAGTGAAGCGCTAGGACTAGCGGGGTACTACGAGCAGTACTTC; CDR3 protein: CASSEALGLAGYYEQYF
clone size: few; V gene: TRBV6-1; D gene: NA; J gene: TRBJ1-1; CDR3 DNA: TGTGCCAGCAGGGCCGAGGGAGCGGACACTGAAGCTTTCTTT; CDR3 protein: CASRAEGADTEAFF
clone size: many; V gene: TRBV29-1; D gene: TRBD1; J gene: TRBJ1-5; CDR3 DNA: TGCAGCGTTGGGACAGGGGGGGCGTATAGCAATCAGCCCCAGCATTTT; CDR3 protein: CSVGTGGAYSNQPQHF
clone size: NA; V gene: TRBV10-2; D gene: TRBD1; J gene: TRBJ2-5; CDR3 DNA: TGCGCCAGCAGCGGGACAGCGTCCTTCCAAGAGACCCAGTACTTC; CDR3 protein: CASSGTASFQETQYF
clone size: NA; V gene: TRBV12-5; D gene: TRBD2; J gene: TRBJ2-5; CDR3 DNA: TGTGCTCCGGGACTAGTAGAGACCCAGTACTTC; CDR3 protein: CAPGLVETQYF
clone size: many; V gene: TRBV27; D gene: NA; J gene: TRBJ2-7; CDR3 DNA: TGTGCCAGCAGTTTGTATTCGGTTGGCGAGCAGTACTTC; CDR3 protein: CASSLYSVGEQYF